A single sample is the source of the 9 T cell receptor beta chains below, sequenced in a study of molecular identifiers for immune sequencing clone quantification. TCRdb analysed the PCR reads with MiXCR anew, one entry per CDR3 protein. The data hold approximately 59,000 distinct CDR3 sequences, with around a sixth observed a single time. Input material: naive CD8+ T cells from blood, with Jurkat cell RNA spiked in. The subset was: FACS-sorted CD8+CD4-CCR7+CD45RA+ naive T cells. Every receptor here comes from a human donor in good health. Some libraries in this study had Jurkat cell RNA spiked in.

In its sample, this clonotype was seen many times. The chain links TRBV29-1 to TRBJ1-4; weak D call: TRBD1 (6 bases). The CDR3 contains 14 residues. V lost 1 base to trimming and J lost 3 bases, with 9 bases between them. CDR1 is SQVTM, CDR2 ANQGSEA, per germline. The CDR3 protein is CSVEVSGANEKLFF. The CDR3 coding sequence is TGCAGCGTTGAAGTATCAGGGGCTAATGAAAAACTGTTTTTT.

In regard to this clonotype: A much bigger clone sits one base away, suggesting this may be a read error. The chain links TRBV9 to TRBJ2-1; TRBD1 matches 9 bases. The V gene's germline CDR1 is SGDLS and CDR2 YYNGEE. The CDR3 is 15 amino acids. The DNA for the CDR3 is TGTGCCAGCAGCGTAAGGGACAGGGCCTACAATGAGCAGCTCTTC. It is translated as CASSVRDRAYNEQLF.

Ten or more counts support this clonotype. This chain links TRBV12-5 with TRBJ2-2; no definite D call. The germline gives CDR1 LGHNT, CDR2 FRNRAP. V was cut by 2 bases and J by 5 bases, with 6 bases left in between. The CDR3 is 13 amino acids. CDR3 sequence (DNA): TGTGCTAGTGGTTTGTTCGAAACCGGGGAGCTGTTTTTT. Protein product: CASGLFETGELFF.

This clonotype was seen repeatedly, ten times or more. V and J are TRBV29-1 and TRBJ1-1; D ambiguous. Germline CDR1 SQVTM, CDR2 ANQGSEA. Trimming left V 3 bases short and J 2 bases short, with 7 bases between. This CDR3 has 12 amino acids. The CDR3: CSVEEGNTEAFF. The CDR3 DNA reads TGCAGCGTTGAGGAGGGAAACACTGAAGCTTTCTTT.

On this clonotype: A much more abundant neighbour one base away suggests this may be a read error. V usage is TRBV12-3 or TRBV12-4 and J usage is TRBJ2-2; 7 bases are a match to TRBD1. V lost 3 bases, J lost 5 bases, and 6 bases stayed unmatched. The CDR3 length is 15 residues. CDR3 residues: CASSFGDSQTGELFF. The DNA for the CDR3 is TGTGCCAGCAGTTTCGGGGACAGTCAAACCGGGGAGCTGTTTTTT.

The chain employs TRBV27 and TRBJ1-4; no clear D gene. This CDR3 is 15 amino acids long. The V end was cut by 6 bases, the J end by 0 bases, with 11 bases between. In germline, CDR1 is MNHEY, CDR2 SMNVEV (reference sequence). The CDR3 reads CASSSKGATNEKLFF. The CDR3 DNA sequence: TGTGCCAGCAGCTCCAAGGGTGCAACTAATGAAAAACTGTTTTTT. Supplemented by reference TRBV27 and TRBJ1-4, the full variable domain reads EAQVTQNPRYLITVTGKKLTVTCSQNMNHEYMSWYRQDPGLGLRQIYYSMNVEVTDKGDVPEGYKVSRKEKRNFPLILESPSPNQTSLYFCASSSKGATNEKLFFGSGTQLSVL.

As regards this clonotype: The junction shows a germline mismatch at one end, possibly a read error. The chain has TRBV5-8 and TRBJ1-1; D gene uncertain. The CDR3 extends over 15 amino acids. CDR1 is SGHTS, CDR2 YDEGEE, per germline. In nucleotides, the CDR3 is TGTGCCAACAGCTTGGCCGGGCCCGCTAGGACTGAAGCTTTCTTT. This sequence encodes CANSLAGPARTEAFF.

The V and J genes are TRBV7-9 and TRBJ2-1; 7 bases fit TRBD1. V trimming: 1 base; J trimming: 4 bases; junction bases outside the gene matches: 1. This CDR3 has 14 amino acids. Germline CDR1 SEHNR, CDR2 FQNEAQ (reference sequence). CDR3 region: CASSLETGYNEQFF. CDR3 DNA sequence: TGTGCCAGCAGCTTAGAGACAGGGTACAATGAGCAGTTCTTC.

The V and J genes are TRBV20-1 and TRBJ2-5; TRBD2 matches at 11 bases. CDR1 and CDR2 (germline): DFQATT, SNEGSKA (reference sequence). Losses at the gene ends were 0 bases for V and 2 bases for J; bases not matched to a gene: 11. The CDR3 spans 18 residues. Written as DNA, the CDR3 is TGCAGTGCTAGAGACCTACAACTAGCGGGAGTTCGGCAAGAGACCCAGTACTTC. This translates into CSARDLQLAGVRQETQYF.